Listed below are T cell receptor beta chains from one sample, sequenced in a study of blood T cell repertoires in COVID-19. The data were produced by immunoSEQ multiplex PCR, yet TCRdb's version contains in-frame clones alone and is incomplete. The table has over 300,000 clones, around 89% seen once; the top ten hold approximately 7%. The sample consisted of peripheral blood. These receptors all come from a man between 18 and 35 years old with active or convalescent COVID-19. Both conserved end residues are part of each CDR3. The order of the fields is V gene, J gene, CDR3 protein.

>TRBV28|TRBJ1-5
CASSSWGVQPQHF
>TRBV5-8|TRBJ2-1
CASSLTVTLPLTYNEQFF
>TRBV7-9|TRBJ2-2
CASSPLAGELFF
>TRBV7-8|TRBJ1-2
CASSLGSGVGYGYTF
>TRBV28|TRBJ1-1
CASRKTRVGAEAFF
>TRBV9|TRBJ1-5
CASSRAGSNQPQHF
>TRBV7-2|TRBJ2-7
CASSSRSSGGAYEQYF
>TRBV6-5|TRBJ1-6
CASLLTGDNSPLHF
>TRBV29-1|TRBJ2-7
CSALGVAGALSYEQYF
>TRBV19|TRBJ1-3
CASSIGPFSGNTIYF
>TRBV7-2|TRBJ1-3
CASSFTGSGNTIYF
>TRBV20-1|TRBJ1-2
CSVVENYGYTF
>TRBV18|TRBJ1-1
CASSPSRVSGGNTEAFF
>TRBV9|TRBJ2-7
CASSPPRSLAYEQYF
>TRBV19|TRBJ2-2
CASSLGGFFSGELFF
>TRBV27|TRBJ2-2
CASSSSAGGNTGELFF
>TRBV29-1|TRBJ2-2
CSVVTGTGELFF
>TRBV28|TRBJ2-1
CASSFAGRPNEQFF
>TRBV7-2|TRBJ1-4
CASSWGQGATNEKLFF
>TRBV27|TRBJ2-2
CASSFRTGGLREGAGELFF
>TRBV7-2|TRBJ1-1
CASSLISTEAFF
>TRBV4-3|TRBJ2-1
CASSQDTSASNQFF
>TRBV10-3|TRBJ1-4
CAISSGQVNEKLFF
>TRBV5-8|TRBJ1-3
CASSLFSASRASGNTIYF